This TCR beta chain was profiled in a study of blood T cells in healthy people across ages. Study overall: There was about one barcoded beta molecule captured by template switching per two T cells. General observations from the study: Greater diversity and more naive CD4+ cells were seen in long-lived donors than in aged donors. The lack of PBMC sorting stopped any conclusive naive versus antigen-experienced comparison. Per-million-T-cell TCR beta diversity fell roughly linearly with age.

V lost 4 bases and J lost 11; bases outside the gene matches: 15. The V gene's germline CDR1 is SGHTA and CDR2 FQGTGA. The CDR3 consists of 16 residues. About this clonotype itself: The target antigen is unknown. This could be a read error, since a much larger clone is one nucleotide away.

A second roughly 7 to 11 cycle PCR used barcoded and J-beta primers. TCRdb itself ran the 5' RACE reads through MiXCR, one entry per CDR3 protein. The profile shows 1.5 million to 2 million distinct CDR3 sequences, 28% of them singletons. The sequence was obtained from a woman aged 25 to 45 in good health. V is TRBV7-3 and J is TRBJ2-5; TRBD2 agrees at 11 bases. The sample was blood. CDR3 residues: CASSSISGGVYNEQYF. Written as DNA, the CDR3 is TGTGCCAGCAGCTCCATTAGCGGGGGGGTTTACAATGAGCAGTACTTC.